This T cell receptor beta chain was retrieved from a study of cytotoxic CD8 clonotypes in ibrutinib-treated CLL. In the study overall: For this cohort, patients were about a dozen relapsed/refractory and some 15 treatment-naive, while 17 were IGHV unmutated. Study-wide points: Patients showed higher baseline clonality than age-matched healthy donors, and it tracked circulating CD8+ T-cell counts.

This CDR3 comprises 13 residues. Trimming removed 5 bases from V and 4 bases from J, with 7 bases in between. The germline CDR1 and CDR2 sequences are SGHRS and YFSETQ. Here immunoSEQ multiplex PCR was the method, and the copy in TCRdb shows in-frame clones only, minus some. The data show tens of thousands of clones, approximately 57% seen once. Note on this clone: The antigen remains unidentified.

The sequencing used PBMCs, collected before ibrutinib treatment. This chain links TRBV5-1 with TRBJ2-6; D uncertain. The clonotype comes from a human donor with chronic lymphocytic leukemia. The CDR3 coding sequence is TGCGCCAGCAGGGCCTCCGGGGCCAACGTCCTGACTTTC. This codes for CASRASGANVLTF.